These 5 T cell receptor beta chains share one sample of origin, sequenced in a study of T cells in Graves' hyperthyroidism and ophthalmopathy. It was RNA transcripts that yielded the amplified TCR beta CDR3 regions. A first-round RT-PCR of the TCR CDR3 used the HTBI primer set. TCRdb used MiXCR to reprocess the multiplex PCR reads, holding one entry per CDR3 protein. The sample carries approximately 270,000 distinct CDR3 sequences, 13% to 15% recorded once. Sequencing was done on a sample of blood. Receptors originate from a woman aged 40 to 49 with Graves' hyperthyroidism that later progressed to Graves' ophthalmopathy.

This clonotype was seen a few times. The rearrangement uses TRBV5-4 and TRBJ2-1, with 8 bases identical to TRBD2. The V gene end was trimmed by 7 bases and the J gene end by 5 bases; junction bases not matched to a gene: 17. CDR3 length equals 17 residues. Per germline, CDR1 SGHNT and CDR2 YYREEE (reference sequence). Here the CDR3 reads CASLKKGTGGPDNEQFF. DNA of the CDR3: TGTGCCAGCCTAAAGAAGGGAACGGGAGGGCCTGACAATGAGCAGTTCTTC.

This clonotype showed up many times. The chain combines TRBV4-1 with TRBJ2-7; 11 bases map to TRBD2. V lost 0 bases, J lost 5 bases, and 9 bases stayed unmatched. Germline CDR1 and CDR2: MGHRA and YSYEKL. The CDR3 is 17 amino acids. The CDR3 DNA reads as TGCGCCAGCAGCCAAGATACATCTAGCGGGAGGTGGAACGAGCAGTACTTC. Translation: CASSQDTSSGRWNEQYF.

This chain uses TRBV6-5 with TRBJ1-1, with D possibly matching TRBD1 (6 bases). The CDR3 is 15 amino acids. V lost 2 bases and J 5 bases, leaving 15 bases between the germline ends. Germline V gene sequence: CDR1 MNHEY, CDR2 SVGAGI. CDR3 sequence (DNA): TGTGCCAGCAGTTACCAAAAAGGGGGAAGGACTGAAGCTTTCTTT. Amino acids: CASSYQKGGRTEAFF.

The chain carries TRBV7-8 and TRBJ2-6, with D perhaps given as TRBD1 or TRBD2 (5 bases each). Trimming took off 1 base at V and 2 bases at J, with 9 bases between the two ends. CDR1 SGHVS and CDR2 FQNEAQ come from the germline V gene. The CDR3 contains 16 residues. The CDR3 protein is CASSLVSGPGANVLTF. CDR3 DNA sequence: TGTGCCAGCAGCTTAGTCTCGGGACCTGGGGCCAACGTCCTGACTTTC.

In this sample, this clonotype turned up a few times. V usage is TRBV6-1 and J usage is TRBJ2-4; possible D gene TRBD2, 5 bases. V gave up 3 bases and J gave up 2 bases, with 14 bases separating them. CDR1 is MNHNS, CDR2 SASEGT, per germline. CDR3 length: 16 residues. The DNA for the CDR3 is TGTGCCAGCAGTGACAGTCTCGGGGAAACCAAAAACATTCAGTACTTC. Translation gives CASSDSLGETKNIQYF.